This TCR beta chain was retrieved from a study of blood T cell repertoires in COVID-19. Germline-derived CDR1 and CDR2 are MNHEY and SVGAGI. This CDR3 has 16 residues. After removal of 0 bases from V and 5 bases from J, the junction contained 6 bases not matched to a gene. Data came from immunoSEQ multiplex PCR; TCRdb stores just in-frame clones and leaves some out. In the table there are some 160,000 clones, about four fifths of which are singletons. The gene calls are TRBV6-5 and TRBJ1-4, with 7 nucleotides matching TRBD1. The receptor comes from a man aged 65-85 years with active or convalescent COVID-19. Sequencing was performed on peripheral blood. The CDR3 reads CASSYSGTGENEKLFF. In nucleotides, the CDR3 is TGTGCCAGCAGTTACTCGGGCACAGGGGAAAATGAAAAACTGTTTTTT.